Listed below are T cell receptor beta chains from one sample, sequenced in a study of T cell changes during pregnancy in multiple sclerosis. TCRdb's table, derived via immunoSEQ multiplex PCR, lists solely in-frame clones and lacks some. Here the sample spans tens of thousands of clones, roughly 88% being singletons. This specimen was peripheral blood, taken in the second trimester of pregnancy. Receptors originate from a female donor in good health, enrolled as a control in a pregnancy study. Each CDR3 is given with its conserved first and last residue. The D gene is left open where the match is weak. Only some rows state a clone size, as once, few, many or a class for expanded clones.

clone_size,v_call,j_call,d_call,cdr3_aa,cdr3_nt
NA,TRBV7-3,TRBJ2-5,TRBD1,CASSLGKRTGENRETQYF,TGTGCCAGCAGCTTAGGCAAGAGGACAGGGGAGAACAGAGAGACCCAGTACTTC
NA,TRBV6-5,TRBJ1-2,NA,CASSYSGGWGYTF,TGTGCCAGCAGTTACTCGGGGGGGTGGGGCTACACCTTC
NA,TRBV27,TRBJ2-3,NA,CASSLPYTDTQYF,TGTGCCAGCAGTTTACCCTACACAGATACGCAGTATTTT
NA,TRBV4-1,TRBJ2-7,NA,CASSPIGWTKDEQYF,TGCGCCAGCAGCCCGATTGGGTGGACTAAAGACGAGCAGTACTTC
NA,TRBV9,TRBJ2-7,TRBD1,CASSGSGTGGHEQYF,TGTGCCAGCAGCGGATCCGGGACAGGGGGCCACGAGCAGTACTTC
NA,TRBV6-4,TRBJ2-3,NA,CASRLGDGSTDTQYF,TGTGCCAGCAGATTAGGCGACGGGAGCACAGATACGCAGTATTTT
once,TRBV5-5,TRBJ2-1,NA,CASSGSGTQYNEQFF,TGTGCCAGCAGCGGATCCGGGACACAATACAATGAGCAGTTCTTC
NA,TRBV7-9,TRBJ2-7,TRBD1,CASSPGQGAGEQYF,TGTGCCAGCAGCCCCGGACAGGGTGCGGGAGAGCAGTACTTC
once,TRBV28,TRBJ2-5,NA,CASSLRTGILGKTQYF,TGTGCCAGCAGTTTACGTACAGGTATCCTGGGAAAGACCCAGTACTTC
NA,TRBV6-4,TRBJ2-2,TRBD1,CASKDRTGELFF,TGTGCCAGCAAGGACAGGACCGGGGAGCTGTTTTTT
NA,TRBV7-8,TRBJ1-5,NA,CASSLAREGEGNQPQHF,TGTGCCAGCAGCTTAGCGCGCGAAGGGGAGGGTAATCAGCCCCAGCATTTT
once,TRBV27,TRBJ2-1,NA,CASSFNGRTYNEQFF,TGTGCCAGCAGTTTCAACGGGAGAACCTACAATGAGCAGTTCTTC
NA,TRBV27,TRBJ2-2,TRBD2,CASRPGTSGPHTGELFF,TGTGCCAGCCGGCCGGGGACTAGCGGGCCCCACACCGGGGAGCTGTTTTTT
NA,TRBV18,TRBJ1-2,NA,CASSPGQGYGYTF,TGTGCCAGCTCACCGGGGCAGGGATATGGCTACACCTTC
NA,TRBV6-5,TRBJ2-5,NA,CATRWGLQETQYF,TGTGCCACCCGGTGGGGACTGCAAGAGACCCAGTACTTC
NA,TRBV4-1,TRBJ1-1,NA,CASSPIGRVLDTEAFF,TGCGCCAGCAGCCCGATAGGCAGGGTTCTGGACACTGAAGCTTTCTTT
NA,TRBV6-1,TRBJ2-1,TRBD2,CASSESPIGSGGPSYNEQFF,TGTGCCAGCAGTGAAAGTCCGATCGGTAGCGGGGGCCCCTCCTACAATGAGCAGTTCTTC
NA,TRBV6-1,TRBJ2-2,NA,CASSETGLNTGELFF,TGTGCCAGCAGTGAGACGGGACTGAACACCGGGGAGCTGTTTTTT
NA,TRBV5-6,TRBJ1-2,TRBD1,CASSSGQGAVYGYTF,TGTGCCAGCAGCTCAGGACAGGGGGCGGTCTATGGCTACACCTTC
NA,TRBV7-3,TRBJ2-2,TRBD2,CASSFLAGGVGELFF,TGTGCCAGCAGCTTCCTAGCGGGGGGTGTCGGGGAGCTGTTTTTT
NA,TRBV18,TRBJ2-5,TRBD2,CASSPIAGGPQETQYF,TGTGCCAGCTCTCCCATAGCGGGGGGACCCCAAGAGACCCAGTACTTC
NA,TRBV28,TRBJ2-6,NA,CAIGVAGANVLTF,TGTGCCATCGGGGTAGCTGGGGCCAACGTCCTGACTTTC
once,TRBV11-1,TRBJ2-7,NA,CASSLGRPSYEQYF,TGTGCCAGCAGCTTGGGCAGGCCCTCGTACGAGCAGTACTTC
NA,TRBV28,TRBJ2-3,NA,CASRPQGTDTQYF,TGTGCCAGCAGGCCGCAGGGCACAGATACGCAGTATTTT
NA,TRBV9,TRBJ2-1,TRBD2,CASSVGGGGWNEQFF,TGTGCCAGCAGCGTAGGTGGGGGAGGGTGGAATGAGCAGTTCTTC
NA,TRBV7-9,TRBJ2-3,NA,CASSLGDSTDTQYF,TGTGCCAGCAGTTTGGGGGACTCCACAGATACGCAGTATTTT
NA,TRBV7-2,TRBJ2-1,NA,CASSLTWAASEQFF,TGTGCCAGCAGCTTAACCTGGGCCGCAAGTGAGCAGTTCTTC
NA,TRBV6-5,TRBJ2-7,NA,CASRTGGYEQYF,TGTGCCAGCAGGACAGGCGGGTACGAGCAGTACTTC
NA,TRBV7-6,TRBJ1-3,TRBD1,CASSFSQGPLRDTIYF,TGTGCCAGCAGCTTCTCACAGGGGCCGCTCCGGGACACCATATATTTT
NA,TRBV11-2,TRBJ2-7,NA,CASSRRGDTSYEQYF,TGTGCCAGCAGCCGTCGTGGGGACACCTCCTACGAGCAGTACTTC
NA,TRBV30,TRBJ2-1,NA,CAWSVGDTGYNEQFF,TGTGCCTGGAGTGTAGGGGACACCGGATACAATGAGCAGTTCTTC
once,TRBV10-3,TRBJ2-3,NA,CASQVAASTDTQYF,TGTGCCTCCCAGGTGGCAGCTAGCACAGATACGCAGTATTTT
NA,TRBV11-2,TRBJ2-4,TRBD2,CASSSRSSGRVGKNIQYF,TGTGCCAGCAGCTCCCGTTCTAGCGGGAGGGTGGGCAAAAACATTCAGTACTTC
NA,TRBV2,TRBJ2-5,TRBD2,CASKDLAGGHETQYF,TGTGCCAGCAAGGATCTAGCGGGGGGTCATGAGACCCAGTACTTC
few,TRBV27,TRBJ2-7,NA,CASSLSLYPGKAEQYF,TGTGCCAGCAGTTTATCTCTATACCCAGGGAAGGCCGAGCAGTACTTC
few,TRBV25-1,TRBJ2-6,NA,CASSVQGSGANVLTF,TGTGCCAGCAGTGTACAGGGATCTGGGGCCAACGTCCTGACTTTC
NA,TRBV10-3,TRBJ1-1,NA,CAISEGYDRLNTEAFF,TGTGCCATCAGTGAGGGCTACGACAGGCTGAACACTGAAGCTTTCTTT
NA,TRBV5-4,TRBJ1-2,TRBD1,CASSPLSDREGGYTF,TGTGCCAGCAGTCCACTATCCGACAGGGAAGGTGGCTACACCTTC
NA,TRBV4-1,TRBJ2-7,TRBD2,CASSQLAGGLAEQYF,TGCGCCAGCAGCCAGTTAGCGGGAGGGTTGGCCGAGCAGTACTTC
NA,TRBV28,TRBJ1-5,NA,CASSQDSYQPQHF,TGTGCCAGCAGCCAAGACAGCTATCAGCCCCAGCATTTT
NA,TRBV25-1,TRBJ1-2,TRBD1,CASSESLPQGADGYTF,TGTGCCAGCAGTGAATCGCTACCACAGGGGGCCGATGGCTACACCTTC
NA,TRBV29-1,TRBJ2-2,NA,CSVLKSTGELFF,TGCAGCGTTCTCAAGAGCACCGGGGAGCTGTTTTTT
few,TRBV5-4,TRBJ2-7,TRBD1,CASSGGTGYEQYF,TGTGCCAGCAGCGGGGGGACAGGGTACGAGCAGTACTTC
NA,TRBV4-2,TRBJ1-1,NA,CASSQEAGGDTEAFF,TGTGCCAGCAGCCAAGAGGCTGGGGGGGACACTGAAGCTTTCTTT
NA,TRBV9,TRBJ2-5,TRBD1,CASSRDRGVETQYF,TGTGCCAGCAGCCGGGACAGGGGCGTAGAGACCCAGTACTTC
once,TRBV19,TRBJ2-7,TRBD1,CASRSRQGVYEQYF,TGTGCCAGTAGGAGCCGACAGGGGGTCTACGAGCAGTACTTC
NA,TRBV2,TRBJ2-3,NA,CASSESGHTDTQYF,TGTGCCAGCAGTGAAAGTGGCCACACAGATACGCAGTATTTT